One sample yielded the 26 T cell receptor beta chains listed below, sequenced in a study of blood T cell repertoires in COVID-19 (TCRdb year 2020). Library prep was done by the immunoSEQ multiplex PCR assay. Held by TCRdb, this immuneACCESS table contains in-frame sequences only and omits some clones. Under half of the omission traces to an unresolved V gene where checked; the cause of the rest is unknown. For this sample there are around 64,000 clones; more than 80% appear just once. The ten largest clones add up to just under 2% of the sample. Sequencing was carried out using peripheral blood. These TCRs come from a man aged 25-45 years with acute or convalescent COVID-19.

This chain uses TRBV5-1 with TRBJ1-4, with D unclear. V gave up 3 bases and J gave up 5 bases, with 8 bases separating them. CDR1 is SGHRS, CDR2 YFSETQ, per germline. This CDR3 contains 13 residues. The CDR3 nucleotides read TGCGCCAGCAGCTCAGAAAAAAATGAAAAACTGTTTTTT. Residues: CASSSEKNEKLFF.

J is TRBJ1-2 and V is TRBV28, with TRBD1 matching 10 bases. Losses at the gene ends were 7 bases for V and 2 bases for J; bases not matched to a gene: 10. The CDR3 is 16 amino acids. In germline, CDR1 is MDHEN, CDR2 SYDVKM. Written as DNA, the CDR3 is TGTGCCAGCACACGGGACAGGGGATATTTGAACTATGGCTACACCTTC. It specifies CASTRDRGYLNYGYTF.

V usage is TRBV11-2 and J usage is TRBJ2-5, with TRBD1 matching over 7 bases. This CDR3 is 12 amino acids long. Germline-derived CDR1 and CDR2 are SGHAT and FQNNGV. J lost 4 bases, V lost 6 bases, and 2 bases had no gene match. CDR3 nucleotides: TGTGCCAGCAGAGGGGGCGGAGAGACCCAGTACTTC. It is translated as CASRGGGETQYF.

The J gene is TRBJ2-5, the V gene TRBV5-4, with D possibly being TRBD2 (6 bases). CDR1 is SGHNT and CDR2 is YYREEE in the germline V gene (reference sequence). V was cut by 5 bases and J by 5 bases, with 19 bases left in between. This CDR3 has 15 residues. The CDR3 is CASSSRLVGWETQYF. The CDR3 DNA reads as TGTGCCAGCAGTTCGCGACTAGTCGGTTGGGAGACCCAGTACTTC.

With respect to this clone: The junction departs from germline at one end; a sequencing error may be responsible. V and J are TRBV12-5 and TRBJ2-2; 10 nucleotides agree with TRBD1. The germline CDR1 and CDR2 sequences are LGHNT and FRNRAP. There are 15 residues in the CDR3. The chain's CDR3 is CASGLGQGSPGELFF. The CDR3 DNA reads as TGTGCTAGTGGCTTGGGACAGGGGAGCCCCGGGGAGCTGTTTTTT. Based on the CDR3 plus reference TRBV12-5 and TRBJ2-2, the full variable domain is DARVTQTPRHKVTEMGQEVTMRCQPILGHNTVFWYRQTMMQGLELLAYFRNRAPLDDSGMPKDRFSAEMPDATLATLKIQPSEPRDSAVYFCASGLGQGSPGELFFGEGSRLTVL.

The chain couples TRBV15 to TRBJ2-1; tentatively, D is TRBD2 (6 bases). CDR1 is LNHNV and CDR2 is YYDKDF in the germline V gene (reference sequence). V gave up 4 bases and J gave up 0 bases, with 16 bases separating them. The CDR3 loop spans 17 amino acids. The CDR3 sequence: CATSKELGGISYNEQFF. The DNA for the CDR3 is TGTGCCACCAGCAAAGAACTGGGGGGTATCTCCTACAATGAGCAGTTCTTC.

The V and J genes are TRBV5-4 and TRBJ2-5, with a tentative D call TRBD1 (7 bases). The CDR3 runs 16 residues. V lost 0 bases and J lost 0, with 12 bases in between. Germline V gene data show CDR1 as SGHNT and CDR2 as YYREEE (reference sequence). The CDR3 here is CASSLGPGGYQETQYF. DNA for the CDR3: TGTGCCAGCAGCTTGGGACCAGGGGGGTACCAAGAGACCCAGTACTTC.

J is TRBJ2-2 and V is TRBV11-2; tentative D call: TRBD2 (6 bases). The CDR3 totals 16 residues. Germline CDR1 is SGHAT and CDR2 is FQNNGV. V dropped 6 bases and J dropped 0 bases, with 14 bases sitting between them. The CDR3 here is CASRRAGTSNTGELFF. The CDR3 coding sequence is TGTGCCAGCAGAAGGGCCGGGACTTCGAACACCGGGGAGCTGTTTTTT.

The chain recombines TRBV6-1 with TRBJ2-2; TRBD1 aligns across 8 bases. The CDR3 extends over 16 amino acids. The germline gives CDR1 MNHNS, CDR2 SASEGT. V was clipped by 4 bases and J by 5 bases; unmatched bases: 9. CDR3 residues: CASSVLDRAYTGELFF. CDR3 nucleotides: TGTGCCAGCAGTGTATTGGACAGGGCTTATACCGGGGAGCTGTTTTTT.

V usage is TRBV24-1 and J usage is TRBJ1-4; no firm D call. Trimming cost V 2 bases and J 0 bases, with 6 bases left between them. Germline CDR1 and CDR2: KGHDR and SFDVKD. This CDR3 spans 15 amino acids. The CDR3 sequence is CATSDSGTTNEKLFF. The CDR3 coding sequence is TGTGCCACCAGTGATTCCGGGACAACTAATGAAAAACTGTTTTTT.

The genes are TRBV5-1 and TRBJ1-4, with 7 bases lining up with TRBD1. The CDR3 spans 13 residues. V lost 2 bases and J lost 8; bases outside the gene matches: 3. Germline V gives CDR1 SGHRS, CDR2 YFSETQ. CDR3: CASSFTRGEKLFF. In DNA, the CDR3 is TGCGCCAGCAGCTTCACCAGGGGGGAAAAACTGTTTTTT.

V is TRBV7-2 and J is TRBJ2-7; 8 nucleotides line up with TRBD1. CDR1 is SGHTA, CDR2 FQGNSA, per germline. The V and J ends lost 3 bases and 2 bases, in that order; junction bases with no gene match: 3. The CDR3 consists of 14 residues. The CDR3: CASSLQGAAYEQYF. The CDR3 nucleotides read TGTGCCAGCAGCTTGCAGGGGGCTGCCTACGAGCAGTACTTC. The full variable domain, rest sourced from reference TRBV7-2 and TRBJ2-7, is GAGVSQSPSNKVTEKGKDVELRCDPISGHTALYWYRQSLGQGLEFLIYFQGNSAPDKSGLPSDRFSAERTGGSVSTLTIQRTQQEDSAVYLCASSLQGAAYEQYFGPGTRLTVT.

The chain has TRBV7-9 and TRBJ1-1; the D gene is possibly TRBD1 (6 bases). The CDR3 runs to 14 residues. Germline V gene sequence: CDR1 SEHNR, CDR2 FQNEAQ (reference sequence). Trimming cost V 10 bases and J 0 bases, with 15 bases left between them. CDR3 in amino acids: CAITTGPLNTEAFF. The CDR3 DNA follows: TGTGCCATCACGACAGGACCCCTGAACACTGAAGCTTTCTTT.

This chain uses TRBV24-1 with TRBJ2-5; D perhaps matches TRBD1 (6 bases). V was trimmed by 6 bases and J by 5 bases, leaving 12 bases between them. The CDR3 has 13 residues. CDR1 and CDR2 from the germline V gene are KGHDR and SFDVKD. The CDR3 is CATSRQDGETQYF. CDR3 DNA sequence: TGTGCCACCAGTAGACAGGATGGGGAGACCCAGTACTTC.

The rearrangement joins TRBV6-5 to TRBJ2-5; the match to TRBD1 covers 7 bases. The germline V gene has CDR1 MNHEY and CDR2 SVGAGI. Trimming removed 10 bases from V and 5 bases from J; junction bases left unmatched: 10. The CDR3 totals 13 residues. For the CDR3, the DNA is TGTGCCATCAGCCCAGGGGGTTTTGAGACCCAGTACTTC. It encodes CAISPGGFETQYF.

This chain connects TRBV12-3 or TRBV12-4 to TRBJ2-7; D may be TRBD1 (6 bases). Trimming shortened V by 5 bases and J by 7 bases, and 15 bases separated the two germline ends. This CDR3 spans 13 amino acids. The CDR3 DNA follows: TGTGCCAGCAGTCTTACAGGGTCGGGAGAGCAGTACGTC. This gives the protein CASSLTGSGEQYV.

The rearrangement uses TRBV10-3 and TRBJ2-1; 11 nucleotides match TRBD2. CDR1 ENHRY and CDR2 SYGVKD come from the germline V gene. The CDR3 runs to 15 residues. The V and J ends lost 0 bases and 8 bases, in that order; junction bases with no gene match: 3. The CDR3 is CAISESASGRHEQFF. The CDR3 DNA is TGTGCCATCAGTGAGTCGGCTAGCGGGAGGCATGAGCAGTTCTTC.

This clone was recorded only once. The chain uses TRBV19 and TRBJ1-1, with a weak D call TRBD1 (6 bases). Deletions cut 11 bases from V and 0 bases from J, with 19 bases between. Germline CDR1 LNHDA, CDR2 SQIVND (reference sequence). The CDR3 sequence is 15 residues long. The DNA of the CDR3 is TGTGCCGGCGAGGCCGGACAGCATTTGAACACTGAAGCTTTCTTT. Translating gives CAGEAGQHLNTEAFF.

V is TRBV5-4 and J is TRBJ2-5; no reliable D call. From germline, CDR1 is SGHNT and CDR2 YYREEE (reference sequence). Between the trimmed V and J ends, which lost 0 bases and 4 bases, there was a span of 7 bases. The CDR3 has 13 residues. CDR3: CASSLAGTETQYF. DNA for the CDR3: TGTGCCAGCAGCTTGGCGGGTACAGAGACCCAGTACTTC.

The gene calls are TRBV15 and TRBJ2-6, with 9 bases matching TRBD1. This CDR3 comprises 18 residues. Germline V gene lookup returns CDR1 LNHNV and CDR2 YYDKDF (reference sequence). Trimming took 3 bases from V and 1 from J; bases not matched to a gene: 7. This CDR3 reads CATSSRGQGGSGANVLTF. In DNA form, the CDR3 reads TGTGCCACCAGCAGCCGGGGACAGGGAGGTTCTGGGGCCAACGTCCTGACTTTC.

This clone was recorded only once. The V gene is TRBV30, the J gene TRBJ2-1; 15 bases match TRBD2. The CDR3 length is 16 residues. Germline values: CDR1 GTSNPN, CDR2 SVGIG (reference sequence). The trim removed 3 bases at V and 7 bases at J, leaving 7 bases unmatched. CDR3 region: CAWSLRTSGRGNEQFF. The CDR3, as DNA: TGTGCCTGGAGCCTGAGGACTAGCGGGAGGGGGAATGAGCAGTTCTTC.

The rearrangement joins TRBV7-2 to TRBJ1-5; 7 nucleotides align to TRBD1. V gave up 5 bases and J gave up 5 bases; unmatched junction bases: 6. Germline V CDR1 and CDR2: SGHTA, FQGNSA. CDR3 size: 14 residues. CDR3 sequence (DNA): TGTGCCAGCAGCCGGGACAGTGCTGATCAGCCCCAGCATTTT. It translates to CASSRDSADQPQHF.

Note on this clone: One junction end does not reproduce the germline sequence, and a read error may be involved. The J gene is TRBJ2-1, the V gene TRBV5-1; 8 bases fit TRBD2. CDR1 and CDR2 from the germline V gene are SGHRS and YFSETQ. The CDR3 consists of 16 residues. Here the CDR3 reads CASSLGGRTSDNEQFF. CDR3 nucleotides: TGCGCCAGCAGCTTGGGCGGGAGGACCTCCGACAATGAGCAGTTCTTC.

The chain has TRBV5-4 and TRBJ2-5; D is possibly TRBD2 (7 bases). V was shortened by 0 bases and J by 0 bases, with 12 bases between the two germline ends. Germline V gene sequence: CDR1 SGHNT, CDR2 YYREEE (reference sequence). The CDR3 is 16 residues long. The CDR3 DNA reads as TGTGCCAGCAGCTTGGTGGGGGGGCCGTACCAAGAGACCCAGTACTTC. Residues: CASSLVGGPYQETQYF.

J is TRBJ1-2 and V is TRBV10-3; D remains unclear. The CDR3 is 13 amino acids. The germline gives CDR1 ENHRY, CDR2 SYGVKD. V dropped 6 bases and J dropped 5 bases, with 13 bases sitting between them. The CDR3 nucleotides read TGTGCCATCAGCCCGGAGGGTCGTTATGGCTACACCTTC. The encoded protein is CAISPEGRYGYTF.

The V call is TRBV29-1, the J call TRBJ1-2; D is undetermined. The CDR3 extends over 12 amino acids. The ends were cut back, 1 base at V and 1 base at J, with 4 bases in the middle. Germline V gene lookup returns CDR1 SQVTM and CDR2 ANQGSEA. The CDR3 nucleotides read TGCAGCGTTGAAGGGAGTAACTATGGCTACACCTTC. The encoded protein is CSVEGSNYGYTF.